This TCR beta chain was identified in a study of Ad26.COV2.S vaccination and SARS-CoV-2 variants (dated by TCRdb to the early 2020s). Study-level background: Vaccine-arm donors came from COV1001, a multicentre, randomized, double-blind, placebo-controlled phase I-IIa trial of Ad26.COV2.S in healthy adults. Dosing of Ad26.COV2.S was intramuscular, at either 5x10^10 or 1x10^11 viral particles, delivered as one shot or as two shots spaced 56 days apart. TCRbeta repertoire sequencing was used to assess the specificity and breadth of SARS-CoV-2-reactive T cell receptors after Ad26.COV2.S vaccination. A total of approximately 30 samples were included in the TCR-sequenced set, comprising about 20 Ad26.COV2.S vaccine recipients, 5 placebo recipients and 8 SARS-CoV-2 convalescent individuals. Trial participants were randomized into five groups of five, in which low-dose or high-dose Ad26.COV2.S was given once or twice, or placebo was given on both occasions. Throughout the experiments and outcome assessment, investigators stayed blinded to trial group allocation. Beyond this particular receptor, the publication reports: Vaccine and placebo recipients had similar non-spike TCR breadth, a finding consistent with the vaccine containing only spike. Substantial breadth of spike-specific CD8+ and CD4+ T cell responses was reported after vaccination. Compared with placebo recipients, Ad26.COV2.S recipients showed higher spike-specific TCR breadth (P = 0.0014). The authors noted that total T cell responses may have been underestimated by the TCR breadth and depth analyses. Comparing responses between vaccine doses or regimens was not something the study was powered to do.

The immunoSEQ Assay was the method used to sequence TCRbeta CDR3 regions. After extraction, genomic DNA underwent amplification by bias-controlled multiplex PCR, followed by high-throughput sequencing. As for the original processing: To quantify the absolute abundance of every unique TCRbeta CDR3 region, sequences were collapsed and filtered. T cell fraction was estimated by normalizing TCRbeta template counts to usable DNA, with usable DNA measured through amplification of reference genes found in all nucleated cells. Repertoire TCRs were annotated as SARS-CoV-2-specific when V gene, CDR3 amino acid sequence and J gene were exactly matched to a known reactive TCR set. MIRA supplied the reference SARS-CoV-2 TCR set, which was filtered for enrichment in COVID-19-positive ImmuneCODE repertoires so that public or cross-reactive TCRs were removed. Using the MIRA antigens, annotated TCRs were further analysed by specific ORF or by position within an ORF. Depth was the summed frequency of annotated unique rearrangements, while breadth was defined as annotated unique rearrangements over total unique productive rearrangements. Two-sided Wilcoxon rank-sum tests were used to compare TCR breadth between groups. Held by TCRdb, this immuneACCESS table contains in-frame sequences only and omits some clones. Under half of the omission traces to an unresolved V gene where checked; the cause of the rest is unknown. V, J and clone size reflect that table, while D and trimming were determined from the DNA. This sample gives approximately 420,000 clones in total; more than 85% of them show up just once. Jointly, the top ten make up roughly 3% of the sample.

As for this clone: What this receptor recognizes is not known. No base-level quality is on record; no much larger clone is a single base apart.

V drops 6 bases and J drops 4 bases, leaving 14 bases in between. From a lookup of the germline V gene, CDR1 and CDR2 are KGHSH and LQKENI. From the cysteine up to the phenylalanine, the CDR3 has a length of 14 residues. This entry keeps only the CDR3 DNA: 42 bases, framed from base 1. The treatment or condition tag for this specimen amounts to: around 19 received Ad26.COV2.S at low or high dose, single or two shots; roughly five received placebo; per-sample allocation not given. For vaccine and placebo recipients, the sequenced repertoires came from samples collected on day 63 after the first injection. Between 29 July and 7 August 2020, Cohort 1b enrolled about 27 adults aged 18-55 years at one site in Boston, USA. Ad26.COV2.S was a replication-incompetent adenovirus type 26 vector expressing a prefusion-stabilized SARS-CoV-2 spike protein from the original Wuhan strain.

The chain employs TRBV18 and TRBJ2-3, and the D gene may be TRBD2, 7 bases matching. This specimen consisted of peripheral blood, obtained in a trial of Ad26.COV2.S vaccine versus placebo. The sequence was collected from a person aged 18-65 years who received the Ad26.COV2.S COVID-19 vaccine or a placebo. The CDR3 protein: CASSVVGGPDTQYF. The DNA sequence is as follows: TGTGCCAGCTCGGTGGTGGGGGGGCCAGATACGCAGTATTTT. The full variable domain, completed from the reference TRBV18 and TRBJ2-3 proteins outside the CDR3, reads NAGVMQNPRHLVRRRGQEARLRCSPMKGHSHVYWYRQLPEEGLKFMVYLQKENIIDESGMPKERFSAEFPKEGPSILRIQQVVRGDSAAYFCASSVVGGPDTQYFGPGTRLTVL.